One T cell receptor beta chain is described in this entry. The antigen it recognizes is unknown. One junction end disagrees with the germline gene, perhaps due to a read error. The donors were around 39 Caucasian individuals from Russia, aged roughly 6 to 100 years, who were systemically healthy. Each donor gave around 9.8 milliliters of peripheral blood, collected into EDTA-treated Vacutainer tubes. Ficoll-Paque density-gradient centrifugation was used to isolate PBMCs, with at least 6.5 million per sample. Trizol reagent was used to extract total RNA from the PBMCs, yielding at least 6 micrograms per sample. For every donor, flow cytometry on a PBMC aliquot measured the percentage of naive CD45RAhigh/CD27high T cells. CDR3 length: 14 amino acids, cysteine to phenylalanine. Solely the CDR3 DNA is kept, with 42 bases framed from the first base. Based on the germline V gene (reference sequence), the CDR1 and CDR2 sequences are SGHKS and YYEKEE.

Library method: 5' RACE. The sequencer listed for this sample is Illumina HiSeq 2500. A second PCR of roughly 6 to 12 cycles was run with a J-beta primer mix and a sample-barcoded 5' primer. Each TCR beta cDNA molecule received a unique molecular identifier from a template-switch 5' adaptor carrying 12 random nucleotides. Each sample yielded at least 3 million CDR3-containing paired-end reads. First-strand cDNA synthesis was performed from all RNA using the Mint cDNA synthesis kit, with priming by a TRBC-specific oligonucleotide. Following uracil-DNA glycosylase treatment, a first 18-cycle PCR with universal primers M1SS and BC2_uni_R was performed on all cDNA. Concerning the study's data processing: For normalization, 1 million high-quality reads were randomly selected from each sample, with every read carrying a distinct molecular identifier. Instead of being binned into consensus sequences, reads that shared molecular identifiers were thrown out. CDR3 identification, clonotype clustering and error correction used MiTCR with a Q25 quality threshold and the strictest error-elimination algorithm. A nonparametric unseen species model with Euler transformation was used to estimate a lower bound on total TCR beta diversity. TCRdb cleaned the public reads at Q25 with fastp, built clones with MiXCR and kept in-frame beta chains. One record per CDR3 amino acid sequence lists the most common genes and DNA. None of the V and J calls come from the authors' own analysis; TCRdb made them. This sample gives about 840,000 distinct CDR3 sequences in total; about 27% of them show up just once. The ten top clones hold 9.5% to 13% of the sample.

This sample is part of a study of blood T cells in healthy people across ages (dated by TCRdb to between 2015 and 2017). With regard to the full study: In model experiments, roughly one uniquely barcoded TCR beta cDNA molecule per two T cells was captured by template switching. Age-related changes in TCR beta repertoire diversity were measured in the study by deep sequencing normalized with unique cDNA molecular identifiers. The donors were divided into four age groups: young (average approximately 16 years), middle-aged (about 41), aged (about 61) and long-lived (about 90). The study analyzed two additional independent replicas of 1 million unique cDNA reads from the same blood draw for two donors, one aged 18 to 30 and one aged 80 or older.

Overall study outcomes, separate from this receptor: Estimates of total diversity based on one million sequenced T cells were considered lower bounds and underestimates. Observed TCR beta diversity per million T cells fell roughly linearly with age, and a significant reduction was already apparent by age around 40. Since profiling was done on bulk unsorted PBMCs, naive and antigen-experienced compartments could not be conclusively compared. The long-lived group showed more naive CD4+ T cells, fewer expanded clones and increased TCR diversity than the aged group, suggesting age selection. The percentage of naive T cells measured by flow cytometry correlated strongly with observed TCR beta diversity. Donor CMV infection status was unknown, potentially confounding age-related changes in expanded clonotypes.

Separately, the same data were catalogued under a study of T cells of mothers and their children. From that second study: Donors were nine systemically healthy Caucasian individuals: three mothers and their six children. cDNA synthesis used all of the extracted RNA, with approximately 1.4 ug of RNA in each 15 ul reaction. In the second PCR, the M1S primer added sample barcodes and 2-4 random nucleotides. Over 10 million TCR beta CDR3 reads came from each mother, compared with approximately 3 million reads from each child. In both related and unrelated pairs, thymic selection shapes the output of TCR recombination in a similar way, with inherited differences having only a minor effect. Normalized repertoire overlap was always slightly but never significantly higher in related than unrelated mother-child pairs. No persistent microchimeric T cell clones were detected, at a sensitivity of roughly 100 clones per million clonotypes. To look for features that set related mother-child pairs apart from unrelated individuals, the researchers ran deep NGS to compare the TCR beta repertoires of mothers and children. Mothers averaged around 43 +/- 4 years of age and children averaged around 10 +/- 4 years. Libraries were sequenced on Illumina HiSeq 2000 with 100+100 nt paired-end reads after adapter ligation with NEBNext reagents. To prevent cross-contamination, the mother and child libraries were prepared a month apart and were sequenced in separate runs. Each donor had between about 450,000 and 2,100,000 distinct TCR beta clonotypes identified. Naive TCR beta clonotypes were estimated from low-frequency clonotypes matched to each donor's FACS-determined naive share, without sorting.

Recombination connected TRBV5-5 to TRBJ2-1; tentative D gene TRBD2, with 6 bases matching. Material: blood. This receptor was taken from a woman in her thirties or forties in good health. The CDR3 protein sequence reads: CTSSLADSYNEQFF. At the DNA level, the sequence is TGTACCAGCAGCTTAGCGGACTCCTACAATGAGCAGTTCTTC.